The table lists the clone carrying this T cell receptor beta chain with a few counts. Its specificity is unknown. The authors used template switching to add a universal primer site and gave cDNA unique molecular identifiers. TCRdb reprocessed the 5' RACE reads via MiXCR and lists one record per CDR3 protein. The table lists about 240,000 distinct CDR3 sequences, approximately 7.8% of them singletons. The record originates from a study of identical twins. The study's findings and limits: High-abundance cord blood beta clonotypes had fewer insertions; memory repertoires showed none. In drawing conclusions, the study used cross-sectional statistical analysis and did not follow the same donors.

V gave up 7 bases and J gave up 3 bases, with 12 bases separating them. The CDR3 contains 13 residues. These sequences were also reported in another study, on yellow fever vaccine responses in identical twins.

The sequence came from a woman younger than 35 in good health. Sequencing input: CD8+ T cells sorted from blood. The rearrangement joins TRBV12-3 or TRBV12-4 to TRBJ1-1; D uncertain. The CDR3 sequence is CASIRNGHTEAFF. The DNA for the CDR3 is TGTGCCAGCATCCGAAATGGGCACACTGAAGCTTTCTTT.